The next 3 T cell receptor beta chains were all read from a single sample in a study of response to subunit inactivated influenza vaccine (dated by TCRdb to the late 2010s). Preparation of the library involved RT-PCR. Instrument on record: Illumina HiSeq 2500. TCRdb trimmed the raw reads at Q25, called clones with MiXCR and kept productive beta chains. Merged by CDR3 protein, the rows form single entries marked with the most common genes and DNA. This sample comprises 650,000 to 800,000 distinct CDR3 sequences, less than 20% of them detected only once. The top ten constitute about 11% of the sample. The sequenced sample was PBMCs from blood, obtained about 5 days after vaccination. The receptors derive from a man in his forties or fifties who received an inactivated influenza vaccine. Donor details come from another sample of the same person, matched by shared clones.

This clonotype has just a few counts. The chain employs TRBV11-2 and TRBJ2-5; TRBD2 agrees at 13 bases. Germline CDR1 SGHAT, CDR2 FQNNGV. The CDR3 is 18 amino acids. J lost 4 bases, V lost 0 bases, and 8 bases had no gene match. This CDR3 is CASSLESGLAGVRETQYF. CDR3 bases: TGTGCCAGCAGCTTAGAATCCGGACTAGCGGGAGTTAGAGAGACCCAGTACTTC.

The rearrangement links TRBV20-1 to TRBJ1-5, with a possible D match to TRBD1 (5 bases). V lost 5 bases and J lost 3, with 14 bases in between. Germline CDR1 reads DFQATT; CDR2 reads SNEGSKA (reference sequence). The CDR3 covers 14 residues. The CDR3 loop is CSAGGTQPNQPQHF. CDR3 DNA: TGCAGTGCTGGAGGGACCCAACCCAATCAGCCCCAGCATTTT.

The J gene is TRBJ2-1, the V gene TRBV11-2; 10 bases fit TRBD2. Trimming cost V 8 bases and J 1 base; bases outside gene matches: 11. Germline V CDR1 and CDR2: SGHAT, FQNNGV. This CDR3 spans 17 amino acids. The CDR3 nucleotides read TGTGCCAGCTCTAGCGGGGGCGCCTGGAGGTCCTACAATGAGCAGTTCTTC. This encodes CASSSGGAWRSYNEQFF.